Following are 23 T cell receptor beta chains from one sample sequenced in a study of cytomegalovirus exposure and HLA in healthy donors. 60 Vbeta and 13 Jbeta primers were used in PCR. Method: immunoSEQ multiplex PCR; TCRdb's copy keeps in-frame clones and lacks some. The sample contains about 120,000 clones, around 75% of which appear only once. Sample: PBMCs. These receptors were collected from a woman aged 18-29 years in good health and CMV-seronegative.

This clone was seen a few times. The chain is built from TRBV13 and TRBJ1-2; 7 bases map to TRBD1. CDR1 is PRHDT, CDR2 FYEKMQ, per germline (reference sequence). CDR3 length: 15 residues. The ends lost 0 bases at V and 8 bases at J; junction bases unmatched: 9. The CDR3 DNA reads TGTGCCAGCAGCTTAGGAAACAGGGGAAGGGGCGGCTACACCTTC. Its protein is CASSLGNRGRGGYTF.

The chain employs TRBV7-9 and TRBJ2-3, with D uncertain. This CDR3 has 12 residues. Germline V gene lookup returns CDR1 SEHNR and CDR2 FQNEAQ (reference sequence). V was clipped by 4 bases and J by 6 bases, with 8 bases between them. As DNA, the CDR3 is TGTGCCAGCAGCTCCTCTAAGGATACGCAGTATTTT. Amino acids: CASSSSKDTQYF. Full variable domain (remainder filled in from reference TRBV7-9 and TRBJ2-3): DTGVSQNPRHKITKRGQNVTFRCDPISEHNRLYWYRQTLGQGPEFLTYFQNEAQLEKSRLLSDRFSAERPKGSFSTLEIQRTEQGDSAMYLCASSSSKDTQYFGPGTRLTVL.

Worth noting for this clone: A much larger clone is a single base away; this may be a read error. The chain employs TRBV7-8 and TRBJ1-6, with D tentatively TRBD1 (6 bases). V was clipped by 5 bases and J by 0 bases, with 23 bases between them. The CDR3 consists of 20 residues. Germline loops: CDR1 SGHVS, CDR2 FQNEAQ. The CDR3 sequence: CASSRDRDTTVSSYNSPLHF. In nucleotides, the CDR3 is TGTGCCAGCAGCCGGGATCGGGACACAACCGTGAGCTCCTATAATTCACCCCTCCACTTT.

The chain recombines TRBV7-2 with TRBJ2-2, with D unresolved. V lost 5 bases, J lost 1 base, and 11 bases lay in between. The CDR3 sequence is 15 residues long. CDR1 is SGHTA, CDR2 FQGNSA, per germline. The CDR3 region has the DNA TGTGCCAGCAGCCCGCAGATACAGAACACCGGGGAGCTGTTTTTT. It translates to CASSPQIQNTGELFF.

V usage is TRBV19 and J usage is TRBJ2-1; D gene ambiguous. The V gene's germline CDR1 is LNHDA and CDR2 SQIVND (reference sequence). This CDR3 contains 13 residues. Trimming cost V 3 bases and J 3 bases, with 6 bases left between them. In DNA form, the CDR3 reads TGTGCCAGTAGTATTCCTTACTACAATGAGCAGTTCTTC. Translation gives CASSIPYYNEQFF.

This clone was picked up one time. The chain joins TRBV9 to TRBJ2-7; D unresolved. CDR3 length: 14 amino acids. Trimming took 0 bases from V and 2 from J, leaving 9 bases between them. The germline gives CDR1 SGDLS, CDR2 YYNGEE. CDR3 nucleotides: TGTGCCAGCAGCGTAGGACAAGTACCCTACGAGCAGTACTTC. It codes for CASSVGQVPYEQYF.

The chain links TRBV4-1 to TRBJ2-7; 7 bases fit TRBD1. In germline, CDR1 is MGHRA, CDR2 YSYEKL. V lost 2 bases to trimming and J lost 0 bases; unmatched junction nucleotides: 13. The length of the CDR3 is 18 residues. The CDR3 region has the DNA TGCGCCAGCAGCCAAAGGGACAGCGACCGAATAAGCTCCTACGAGCAGTACTTC. It specifies CASSQRDSDRISSYEQYF.

The J gene is TRBJ1-4, the V gene TRBV4-1; D not resolved. The CDR3 runs 16 residues. The V and J ends lost 4 bases and 0 bases respectively, with 12 bases between them. Germline V gene data show CDR1 as MGHRA and CDR2 as YSYEKL. As DNA, the CDR3 is TGCGCCAGCAGCCCTTCAACCGGGGCAACTAATGAAAAACTGTTTTTT. Translating it yields CASSPSTGATNEKLFF.

Here the CDR3 reads CASSKGQVGEKLFF. The CDR3 DNA reads as TGTGCCAGCAGCAAAGGACAGGTTGGAGAAAAACTGTTTTTT. The chain links TRBV7-9 to TRBJ1-4, with 7 bases that match TRBD1. There are 14 residues in the CDR3. V trimming: 5 bases; J trimming: 8 bases; junction bases outside the gene matches: 8. Per the germline V gene, CDR1 is SEHNR and CDR2 is FQNEAQ (reference sequence).

This chain links TRBV4-2 with TRBJ2-5, with D tentatively TRBD2 (6 bases). Germline values: CDR1 LGHNA, CDR2 YNFKEQ. The V and J ends lost 0 bases and 0 bases respectively, with 14 bases between them. This CDR3 region has 17 residues. The CDR3 nucleotides are TGTGCCAGCAGCCAAGAGGAAGCCCGGACTAACCAAGAGACCCAGTACTTC. This sequence encodes CASSQEEARTNQETQYF.

This clone was counted between two and nine times. The chain carries TRBV11-3 and TRBJ2-7, with unresolved D. V lost 6 bases and J lost 0, with 9 bases in between. This CDR3 contains 13 residues. From germline, CDR1 is SGHNT and CDR2 YENEEA. The CDR3 DNA follows: TGTGCCAGCAGAACCCAGGACTCCTACGAGCAGTACTTC. This encodes CASRTQDSYEQYF.

The chain has TRBV4-1 and TRBJ1-5; D remains ambiguous. Germline values: CDR1 MGHRA, CDR2 YSYEKL. The CDR3 spans 14 residues. Between the trimmed V and J ends, which lost 0 bases and 8 bases, there was a span of 11 bases. The CDR3 protein is CASSQERVWEPQHF. As DNA, the CDR3 is TGCGCCAGCAGCCAAGAGCGGGTGTGGGAGCCCCAGCATTTT.

The chain is built from TRBV11-2 and TRBJ1-6; D is unclear. Per germline, CDR1 SGHAT and CDR2 FQNNGV. Trimming shortened V by 2 bases and J by 6 bases, and 8 bases separated the two germline ends. The CDR3 has 14 amino acids. The CDR3 region has the DNA TGTGCCAGCAGCTTATTTACGGGTAATTCACCCCTCCACTTT. Its protein product is CASSLFTGNSPLHF.

This clone was observed a handful of times. J is TRBJ1-1 and V is TRBV4-1, with 7 nucleotides matching TRBD1. Germline assignment: CDR1 MGHRA and CDR2 YSYEKL. This CDR3 comprises 15 residues. Trimming cost V 2 bases and J 2 bases; bases outside gene matches: 5. The CDR3 DNA reads TGCGCCAGCAGCCAAAGGGGGCAGGGAAACACTGAAGCTTTCTTT. It translates to CASSQRGQGNTEAFF.

The rearrangement links TRBV7-8 to TRBJ1-2; D gene ambiguous. The CDR3 has 11 amino acids. In germline, CDR1 is SGHVS, CDR2 FQNEAQ. V lost 4 bases to trimming and J lost 5 bases, with 5 bases between them. CDR3 amino acids: CASSSGYGYTF. The CDR3 DNA reads as TGTGCCAGCAGCTCCGGTTATGGCTACACCTTC.

The genes are TRBV6-1 and TRBJ2-2; 7 bases agree with TRBD2. Germline CDR1 MNHNS, CDR2 SASEGT. The CDR3 extends over 14 amino acids. Unmatched junction bases numbered 4, after V lost 7 bases and J lost 2 bases. The DNA of the CDR3 is TGTGCCAGCACTAGCGGAGCTAACACCGGGGAGCTGTTTTTT. Encoded protein: CASTSGANTGELFF.

The chain has TRBV30 and TRBJ1-2; TRBD1 aligns across 8 bases. Germline values: CDR1 GTSNPN, CDR2 SVGIG (reference sequence). The CDR3 has 14 residues. V shed 4 bases and J 8 bases; nucleotides not matched to a gene: 12. The CDR3 region is CAWMTRGLGQGYTF. The CDR3 DNA reads as TGTGCCTGGATGACCAGGGGGCTGGGACAGGGCTACACCTTC.

The chain combines TRBV6-5 with TRBJ2-3, with D tentatively TRBD2 (6 bases). The CDR3 length is 16 residues. V lost 0 bases to trimming and J lost 1 base, with 11 bases between them. Germline V gene sequence: CDR1 MNHEY, CDR2 SVGAGI. The CDR3 here is CASSYSRRGGTDTQYF. The CDR3 coding sequence is TGTGCCAGCAGTTACTCGAGGCGGGGCGGCACAGATACGCAGTATTTT.

The V and J genes are TRBV27 and TRBJ2-4; 11 nucleotides match TRBD2. Trimming took 6 bases from V and 6 from J; bases not matched to a gene: 13. Germline V gene data show CDR1 as MNHEY and CDR2 as SMNVEV (reference sequence). The length of the CDR3 is 17 residues. The CDR3 loop reads CASSKGASGGIRNIQYF. The DNA for the CDR3 is TGTGCCAGCAGCAAGGGGGCTAGCGGGGGGATTAGAAACATTCAGTACTTC.

This chain joins TRBV5-1 and TRBJ2-1; D is unresolved. Germline assignment: CDR1 SGHRS and CDR2 YFSETQ. The CDR3 covers 16 residues. Trimming cost V 0 bases and J 1 base, with 11 bases left between them. The CDR3 sequence: CASSLGEVLSYNEQFF. The CDR3 coding sequence is TGCGCCAGCAGCTTGGGAGAGGTGCTGTCCTACAATGAGCAGTTCTTC.

The chain couples TRBV19 to TRBJ2-3; 9 bases line up with TRBD1. From germline, CDR1 is LNHDA and CDR2 SQIVND (reference sequence). The CDR3 sequence is 15 residues long. The V segment lost 7 bases and the J segment 7 bases; nucleotides outside the gene matches: 12. The CDR3 coding sequence is TGTGCCAGTACCCCCGGGACAGGGTTTTCTAATACGCAGTATTTT. It translates to CASTPGTGFSNTQYF. The full variable domain, completed using reference TRBV19 and TRBJ2-3, is DGGITQSPKYLFRKEGQNVTLSCEQNLNHDAMYWYRQDPGQGLRLIYYSQIVNDFQKGDIAEGYSVSREKKESFPLTVTSAQKNPTAFYLCASTPGTGFSNTQYFGPGTRLTVL.

This chain joins TRBV30 and TRBJ2-2; D perhaps matches TRBD2 (6 bases). The V end was cut by 4 bases, the J end by 1 base, with 13 bases between. In germline, CDR1 is GTSNPN, CDR2 SVGIG (reference sequence). The CDR3 loop spans 15 amino acids. CDR3 sequence reads: CAWKHGGKNTGELFF. The CDR3 DNA sequence: TGTGCCTGGAAGCATGGGGGGAAGAACACCGGGGAGCTGTTTTTT. Filled out from reference TRBV30 and TRBJ2-2, the complete variable domain reads SQTIHQWPATLVQPVGSPLSLECTVEGTSNPNLYWYRQAAGRGLQLLFYSVGIGQISSEVPQNLSASRPQDRQFILSSKKLLLSDSGFYLCAWKHGGKNTGELFFGEGSRLTVL.

V gene TRBV28 combines with J gene TRBJ2-3, with a possible D match to TRBD2 (5 bases). The CDR3 length is 16 residues. From germline, CDR1 is MDHEN and CDR2 SYDVKM. Trimming pared 5 bases from V and 0 bases from J, leaving 15 bases between. CDR3: CASSLRGQASTDTQYF. In nucleotides, the CDR3 is TGTGCCAGCAGTCTTCGAGGGCAGGCTAGCACAGATACGCAGTATTTT. Based on the CDR3 plus reference TRBV28 and TRBJ2-3, the full variable domain is DVKVTQSSRYLVKRTGEKVFLECVQDMDHENMFWYRQDPGLGLRLIYFSYDVKMKEKGDIPEGYSVSREKKERFSLILESASTNQTSMYLCASSLRGQASTDTQYFGPGTRLTVL.